Listed here are 7 T cell receptor beta chains from one sample, sequenced in a study of blood T cell repertoires in COVID-19. Generated by immunoSEQ multiplex PCR, the TCRdb table keeps only in-frame clones and is missing some. Of about 130,000 clones detected, about four fifths appear once; the ten largest clones hold roughly an eighth. The sequencing input was peripheral blood. These receptors all stem from a woman in her twenties or thirties who had recovered from COVID-19.

This rearrangement joins TRBV4-1 to TRBJ1-1, with 9 bases matching TRBD1. CDR1 is MGHRA, CDR2 YSYEKL, per germline. The CDR3 spans 15 residues. V lost 1 base and J lost 1; bases outside the gene matches: 1. The CDR3: CASSQVGQGNTEAFF. CDR3 DNA: TGCGCCAGCAGCCAAGTGGGACAGGGGAACACTGAAGCTTTCTTT.

V gene TRBV5-6 combines with J gene TRBJ1-3; 10 bases line up with TRBD1. The CDR3 has 16 amino acids. With V trimmed by 0 bases and J by 2 bases, 2 bases remained unmatched. Germline V lookup: CDR1 SGHDT, CDR2 YYEEEE. The CDR3, as DNA: TGTGCCAGCAGCTTGGGACAGGGGGCCCCTGGAAACACCATATATTTT. Residues: CASSLGQGAPGNTIYF.

The rearrangement links TRBV19 to TRBJ2-2; tentatively, D is TRBD1 (6 bases). The CDR3 spans 14 residues. V lost 5 bases to trimming and J lost 6 bases, with 13 bases between them. Germline V gene data show CDR1 as LNHDA and CDR2 as SQIVND (reference sequence). This chain's CDR3 is CASSEDQGSGELFF. CDR3 DNA: TGTGCCAGTAGTGAGGATCAGGGGTCCGGGGAGCTGTTTTTT.

The J gene is TRBJ2-4, the V gene TRBV5-6; maybe TRBD1 (6 bases). The germline CDR1 and CDR2 sequences are SGHDT and YYEEEE. The CDR3 is made up of 15 amino acids. Deletions cut 2 bases from V and 1 base from J, with 10 bases between. The CDR3 sequence is CASSFSTGAKNIQYF. The CDR3 region has the DNA TGTGCCAGCAGCTTCAGTACAGGGGCCAAAAACATTCAGTACTTC. The variable domain in full, with the rest retrieved from reference TRBV5-6 and TRBJ2-4, is DAGVTQSPTHLIKTRGQQVTLRCSPKSGHDTVSWYQQALGQGPQFIFQYYEEEERQRGNFPDRFSGHQFPNYSSELNVNALLLGDSALYLCASSFSTGAKNIQYFGAGTRLSVL.

The chain links TRBV19 to TRBJ2-3; the D gene is possibly TRBD2 (6 bases). Trimming took 3 bases from V and 1 from J, leaving 11 bases between them. The CDR3 totals 15 residues. Per the germline V gene, CDR1 is LNHDA and CDR2 is SQIVND (reference sequence). CDR3 sequence: CASSMEGTGTDTQYF. CDR3 DNA: TGTGCCAGTAGTATGGAGGGGACCGGCACAGATACGCAGTATTTT.

This chain uses TRBV10-3 with TRBJ1-2, with 9 bases aligning to TRBD1. The ends lost 10 bases at V and 7 bases at J; junction bases unmatched: 19. CDR3 size: 16 residues. The germline gives CDR1 ENHRY, CDR2 SYGVKD. The CDR3 DNA reads TGTGCCACTACACCCTTAACGCCGGGACAGGGCACTGGCTACACCTTC. It translates to CATTPLTPGQGTGYTF.

The sample holds one count of this clone. V usage is TRBV19 and J usage is TRBJ1-6; possible D gene TRBD1, 6 bases. The V and J ends lost 7 bases and 5 bases respectively, with 18 bases between them. The CDR3 contains 16 residues. Germline CDR1 LNHDA, CDR2 SQIVND (reference sequence). CDR3 sequence reads: CASTRERGANNSPLHF. The CDR3 DNA sequence: TGTGCCAGTACCAGGGAACGGGGGGCGAATAATTCACCCCTCCACTTT.